The entry below gives a single T cell receptor (beta chain) sequence along with its context. This clonotype has more than one count but fewer than ten. The antigen this receptor binds is unknown. No base qualities exist here, and no much larger clone lies one base off it. The data are from a study of identical twins (dated by TCRdb to 2016 to 2017). In terms of the full investigation: To test whether fetal clonotypes persist, the study used deep sequencing on TCR alpha and beta repertoires from monozygotic twins, unrelated adults of various ages, and cord blood. Replicate twin experiments were performed at different times using different library preparation protocols to rule out contamination. What the study reported, not specific to this receptor: Zero-insertion analyses could be partly confounded by invariant T cells such as MAIT and iNKT, though diverse VJ usage argued against such confounding for most clonotypes. Abundant cord blood beta clonotypes had fewer insertions, young adult naive repertoires showed a similar but weaker trend, and memory repertoires showed no such trend. Because the same donors could not be followed over many years, conclusions were based on cross-sectional statistical analysis. Excess twin sharing in beta out-of-frame sequences was weaker because fewer shared sequences lowered the signal-to-noise ratio. Recombination models systematically underestimated out-of-frame TCR alpha sharing in monozygotic twins but agreed with sharing between unrelated individuals. Compared with coincidental sharing between unrelated individuals, an excess of low generation-probability sequences was observed among out-of-frame TCR alpha sequences shared between twins.

Only healthy Caucasian donors were included. The twin cohort consisted of three pairs of female monozygotic twins, all aged roughly 18 to 30 years. RNA for TCR libraries was isolated from peripheral blood mononuclear cells. Library preparation was by 5' RACE. These reads were obtained on an Illumina HiSeq 2000. Template switching added a universal primer binding site, and the final cDNA carried a unique molecular identifier that allowed TCR cDNA molecules to be counted accurately. Specific primers in the conserved constant-segment region were used to synthesize first-strand cDNA for the TCR alpha and beta chains. To control for contamination, every cDNA library carried two barcodes: a SMART-Mk sample barcode plus Illumina barcodes. TruSeq adapter sequences along with Illumina sample barcodes were introduced in two successive PCR steps. Sequencing of the TCR alpha and beta cDNA libraries was done on the Illumina HiSeq platform using custom primers. The study's own analysis went as follows. MiGEC processed the raw reads to extract unique molecular identifiers, while MiXCR was used to determine the CDR3 positions. Recombination models were inferred per individual with the repgenHMM and IGoR tools using an EM algorithm. Shared clonotype analysis was performed with the tcR package in R, normalizing sharing by the product of cloneset sizes. Out-of-frame nonproductive sequences were analyzed to study raw recombination free of thymic and clonal selection effects. The public sequencing data were trimmed at Q25 with fastp and processed into clonotypes with MiXCR by TCRdb, which kept only in-frame beta chains. Every entry covers one CDR3 protein and lists the most common genes and DNA from its rows. TCRdb's processing, not the authors', yielded these V and J calls. The sample has about 720,000 distinct CDR3 sequences on record, 18% of them singletons. Clones ranked in the top ten supply about an eighth of the sample.

Spanning cysteine to phenylalanine, the CDR3 consists of 15 amino acids. Only CDR3 DNA remains: 45 bases, in frame from the first base. Reading the germline V gene gives CDR1 MNHEY and CDR2 SVGEGT. Here V drops 7 bases and J drops 6 bases, and the junction holds 8 bases not matched to any gene. These data also featured in a second study, about T cells expressing NK-cell markers. The second publication reports: Three sorted T-cell subsets (CD3+CD56+NKG2C+, CD3+CD56+NKG2C- and CD3+CD56-NKG2C+) from several donors had their TCR beta-chain repertoires profiled. Of the eight sequenced donors, seven were found to be HCMV-seropositive and one was found to be HCMV-seronegative. To restrict sorting to alphabetaTCR-expressing T cells, an anti-gammadeltaTCR antibody was added in several experiments. In more than 5 donors, the dominant CD3+CD56+NKG2C+ clonotypes were found to rank among the top 10 CD8+ clonotypes and to make up about 1.0-7.5% of CD8+ T cells. Those dominant clonotypes were again the most abundant among CD3+CD56-NKG2C+ cells in a handful of donors, at about 25-65%. It remained unclear whether the expanded NKG2C-expressing T cell clones were specific for HCMV antigens. The study sequenced eight donors, all healthy volunteers chosen at random: three men and five women. HCMV serostatus was determined by detecting HCMV-specific IgG in serum with a commercial ELISA kit. For roughly six donors, bulk peripheral blood T-cell repertoires were additionally sequenced from unsorted PBMC. MIGEC was used to demultiplex reads and group the reads by UMI, and MiTCR was used to assemble and quantify clonotypes. To exclude erroneous sequences, only TCR cDNA sequences supported by at least two reads were retained. Downstream repertoire analysis used the tcR package, and clonotypes were matched across fractions by CDR3 nucleotide sequence plus V segment. Antigen specificity was annotated against VDJdb with VDJmatch, allowing one amino acid substitution in CDR3.

Specimen: PBMCs. The V gene is TRBV6-2 or TRBV6-3 and the J gene is TRBJ2-1, and 11 junctional nucleotides match TRBD1. The clonotype originates from a woman younger than 35 in good health. In nucleotides, the sequence is TGTGCCAGCACTTTACGTGGACAGGGGGCCAATGAGCAGTTCTTC. It specifies CASTLRGQGANEQFF.